Listed below are T cell receptor beta chains from one sample, sequenced in a study of cytomegalovirus exposure and HLA in healthy donors. Generated by immunoSEQ multiplex PCR, the TCRdb table keeps only in-frame clones and is missing some. There are approximately 140,000 clones in the sample; 75% to 85% occur only once, and 3.5% lies in the top ten. The sequenced sample consisted of PBMCs. The receptor set was obtained from a human donor in good health. The CDR3 runs from the conserved cysteine through the conserved F or W. The order of the fields is clone size, D gene, V gene, J gene, CDR3 DNA, CDR3 protein. A D gene is named only where the DNA matches it firmly. Rows may omit the clone size; those that give it use once, few, many or a size class.

NA	NA	TRBV5-1	TRBJ1-2	TGCGCCAGCAGCCCTCGAGAGATATTAAAGGGCTACACCTTC	CASSPREILKGYTF
few	NA	TRBV5-6	TRBJ1-3	TGTGCCAGCAGCGGCACAGGGACCACTGGAAACACCATATATTTT	CASSGTGTTGNTIYF
NA	TRBD2	TRBV7-8	TRBJ2-3	TGTGCCAGCAGCCCCACCCGACTAGCGGGGGGGTCCCTCACAGATACGCAGTATTTT	CASSPTRLAGGSLTDTQYF
few	NA	TRBV20-1	TRBJ2-3	TGCAGTGCCATAGTTATGGATACGCAGTATTTT	CSAIVMDTQYF
NA	NA	TRBV6-6	TRBJ1-2	TGTGCCAGCAGTCCAGATGGCTATGGCTACACCTTC	CASSPDGYGYTF
NA	NA	TRBV4-1	TRBJ2-5	TGCGCCAGCAGCCAAGATGTCACCCTCCACGGAGAGACCCAGTACTTC	CASSQDVTLHGETQYF
few	NA	TRBV30	TRBJ2-6	TGTGCCTGGACCGAGGGCTCGGTGGCTGGGGCCAACGTCCTGACTTTC	CAWTEGSVAGANVLTF
NA	TRBD1	TRBV11-2	TRBJ1-1	TGTGCCAGCAGCTCGGGACAGTCTCGAGCTTTCTTT	CASSSGQSRAFF
NA	TRBD1	TRBV4-1	TRBJ1-2	TGCGCCAGCAGCCAAATAACAGGGGGCTACGGCTACACCTTC	CASSQITGGYGYTF
NA	NA	TRBV2	TRBJ1-4	TGTGCCTCACGCCGGGACATTACTAATGAAAAACTGTTTTTT	CASRRDITNEKLFF
NA	TRBD1	TRBV5-4	TRBJ2-5	TGTGCCAGCACCCCAGACCCGGGACAGGGGGAAGAGACCCAGTACTTC	CASTPDPGQGEETQYF
few	TRBD2	TRBV7-9	TRBJ2-7	TGTGCCAGCAGCTTAATCTTCTCCAGGACTAGCGGGAGTGACGAGCAGTACTTC	CASSLIFSRTSGSDEQYF
NA	TRBD1	TRBV10-3	TRBJ1-2	TGTGCCATCAGCCTGTCGGACAGGGAAAGGAACTATGGCTACACCTTC	CAISLSDRERNYGYTF
once	TRBD1	TRBV28	TRBJ1-1	TGTGCCAGCAGGGGACAGGGGCAGAACACTGAAGCTTTCTTT	CASRGQGQNTEAFF
NA	NA	TRBV28	TRBJ1-4	TGTGCCAGCAGTCCGGGACACCTTAATGAAAAACTGTTTTTT	CASSPGHLNEKLFF
NA	TRBD1	TRBV10-3	TRBJ1-3	TGTGCCATCAGCGGGGGACAGACGGCCTCTGGAAACACCATATATTTT	CAISGGQTASGNTIYF
few	TRBD1	TRBV5-6	TRBJ2-7	TGTGCCAGCAGCTTGGAGCCGGACAGGTATTTCGAGCAGTACTTC	CASSLEPDRYFEQYF